Below, one TCR beta chain is given with its context. Germline lookup yields CDR1 SQVTM and CDR2 ANQGSEA. V was cut by 3 bases and J by 9 bases, with 6 bases left in between. The CDR3 runs to 10 residues. TCRdb's copy holds only in-frame clones and misses some; the assay was immunoSEQ multiplex PCR. There are 75,000 or so clones in the sample; more than 80% occur only once, and around 3.2% lies in the top ten. The sample is drawn from a study of neoadjuvant anti-PD-1 for oral cavity cancer. Study-wide background: Patients without progression received a fourth nivolumab dose around day 43, then surgical resection on days 50-56.

PBMCs were not maintained or expanded in culture before analysis. The sequencing here drew on PBMCs, taken before nivolumab (anti-PD-1) treatment. The receptor's source is a person between 40 and 80 years old with oral cavity squamous cell carcinoma. V gene TRBV29-1 combines with J gene TRBJ2-1, with D perhaps TRBD2 (6 bases). Here the CDR3 DNA reads TGCAGCGTTGAGGGGGGTGAGCAGTTCTTC. It codes for CSVEGGEQFF.